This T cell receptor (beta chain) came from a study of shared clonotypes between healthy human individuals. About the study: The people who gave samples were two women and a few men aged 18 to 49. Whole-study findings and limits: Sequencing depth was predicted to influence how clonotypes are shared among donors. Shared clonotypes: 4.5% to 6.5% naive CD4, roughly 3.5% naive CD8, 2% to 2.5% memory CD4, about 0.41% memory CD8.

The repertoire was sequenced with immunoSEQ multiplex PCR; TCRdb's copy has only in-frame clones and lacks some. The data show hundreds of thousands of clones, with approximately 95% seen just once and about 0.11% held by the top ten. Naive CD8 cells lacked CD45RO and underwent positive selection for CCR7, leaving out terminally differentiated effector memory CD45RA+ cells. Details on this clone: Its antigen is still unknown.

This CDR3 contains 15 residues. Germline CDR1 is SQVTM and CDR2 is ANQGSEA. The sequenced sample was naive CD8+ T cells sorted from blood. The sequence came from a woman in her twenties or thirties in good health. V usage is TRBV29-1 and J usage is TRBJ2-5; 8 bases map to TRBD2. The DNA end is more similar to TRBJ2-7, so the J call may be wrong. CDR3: CSVDIRSGSSYEQYF. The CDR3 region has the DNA TGCAGCGTTGATATTCGAAGCGGGAGCTCCTACGAGCAGTACTTC.